This T cell receptor (beta chain) appears in the sequencing data of a study of T-cell reconstitution after alpha-beta-depleted transplantation in children. Study outcomes and limitations: There were reportedly several hundred expanded graft clones from which alpha-beta T cells came about two months after transplant. Diversity of TCRbeta at day 60 was high in some patients, arising from surviving recipient T cells and thymic progenitors. At one year after transplant, newly produced T cells mostly accounted for T-cell counts and diversity.

The CDR3 spans 13 residues. Deletions cut 3 bases from V and 0 bases from J, with 8 bases between. The germline V gene encodes CDR1 DFQATT and CDR2 SNEGSKA (reference sequence). Unique molecular identifiers were incorporated when the TCRbeta library was constructed. TCRdb fed the PCR reads into MiXCR, producing one record per CDR3 protein. The top ten clones hold 20% to 25% of a sample with 90,000 to 100,000 distinct CDR3 sequences, 23% of them seen once. As concerns this clonotype: Its antigen is not identified.

This sequence was found in a boy aged 2 to 10 with acute lymphoblastic leukemia, due to receive a stem cell transplant. This chain connects TRBV20-1 to TRBJ1-1; D possibly corresponds to TRBD1 (6 bases). Material: PBMCs, obtained before TCRalphabeta/CD19-depleted stem cell transplant. CDR3 sequence (DNA): TGCAGTGCTAGGGGGGCTTTGAACACTGAAGCTTTCTTT. As protein: CSARGALNTEAFF.